Listed below are T cell receptor beta chains from one sample, sequenced in a study of T cells in Graves' hyperthyroidism and ophthalmopathy. TCRdb processed the multiplex PCR reads anew with MiXCR; each CDR3 protein has one entry. The sample carries approximately 600,000 distinct CDR3 sequences, approximately 14% recorded once. Sample: blood. All receptors come from a woman aged 18-29 years with Graves' ophthalmopathy. The conserved cysteine and the conserved F or W are not part of the CDR3 here. A D gene is named only where the DNA matches it firmly.

J | V | D | CDR3
TRBJ2-3 | TRBV7-9 | TRBD2 | ASSPAGLAGLADTQY
TRBJ2-1 | TRBV6-6 | TRBD2 | ASSYWGDSGRFSGENEQF
TRBJ1-6 | TRBV12-3/TRBV12-4 | NA | ASSPAHTGNYNSPLH
TRBJ2-1 | TRBV7-3 | TRBD2 | ASSIQDSGTKQF
TRBJ1-1 | TRBV18 | NA | ASSPLGTWNTEAF
TRBJ2-2 | TRBV12-3/TRBV12-4 | NA | ASSRGTQNTGELF
TRBJ1-4 | TRBV7-6 | NA | ASSPDGNEKLF
TRBJ2-5 | TRBV5-1 | NA | ASSLESGLKQETQY
TRBJ1-4 | TRBV7-9 | NA | ASSSLAGINEKLF
TRBJ2-7 | TRBV19 | NA | ASSLGQPSDEQY
TRBJ1-1 | TRBV29-1 | TRBD1 | SGWTGPEAF
TRBJ1-6 | TRBV10-3 | NA | AISERGPRDSPLH
TRBJ2-7 | TRBV7-3 | NA | ASSLTRSNEQY
TRBJ2-5 | TRBV4-1 | NA | ASSQDRARQETQY
TRBJ2-1 | TRBV27 | NA | ASSLGMGYNEQF
TRBJ2-7 | TRBV19 | NA | ASSMIAGQAPYEQY